The sequence of this T cell receptor (beta chain) was determined in a study of blood T cell repertoires in COVID-19. The overall study: The United States, Italy and Spain were the sources of the acute and convalescent COVID-19 samples.

CDR3 length: 16 amino acids. Germline loops: CDR1 SGDLS, CDR2 YYNGEE. Between the trimmed V and J ends, which lost 0 bases and 3 bases, there was a span of 12 bases. The repertoire was sequenced with immunoSEQ multiplex PCR; TCRdb's copy has only in-frame clones and lacks some. The data contain 85,000 to 100,000 clones, 86% of them singletons. This receptor was identified in a man aged 55 to 70 with acute or convalescent COVID-19. The V and J genes are TRBV9 and TRBJ1-4; no clear D. The sample comprised peripheral blood. CDR3 DNA: TGTGCCAGCAGCGTAGAAGGAGGGTGGGCTAATGAAAAACTGTTTTTT. It is translated as CASSVEGGWANEKLFF. The variable domain in full, completed from reference TRBV9 and TRBJ1-4, reads DSGVTQTPKHLITATGQRVTLRCSPRSGDLSVYWYQQSLDQGLQFLIQYYNGEERAKGNILERFSAQQFPDLHSELNLSSLELGDSALYFCASSVEGGWANEKLFFGSGTQLSVL.